By its share, the clone carrying this T cell receptor beta chain is medium-sized (0.01 to 0.1%). This beta chain slipped into a library made for alpha chains as a stray read, so its size is not meaningful. This specimen belongs to a study of spatial heterogeneity in lung cancer. Time point specified: sample taken at primary tumor resection. Material for sequencing was whole RNA from tumor, nontumor lung or frozen PBMC, left unsorted. V dropped 6 bases and J dropped 4 bases, with 14 bases sitting between them. This CDR3 has 13 residues. Germline values: CDR1 DFQATT, CDR2 SNEGSKA (reference sequence). TCRdb itself ran the 5' RACE reads through MiXCR, one entry per CDR3 protein. The table includes approximately 6,900 distinct CDR3 sequences, roughly 6.1% detected once.

The gene calls are TRBV20-1 and TRBJ2-3, with no clear D. This specimen was normal lung tissue next to the tumor, taken at surgery. The receptor's source is a female donor with early-stage non-small cell lung cancer. The CDR3 DNA reads TGCAGTGCCCAAGAGGCTGGCTCAGATACGCAGTATTTT. Protein sequence: CSAQEAGSDTQYF.